One and the same sample provided the 26 T cell receptor beta chains below, sequenced in a study of T cell responses to AZD1222 COVID-19 vaccine. Produced via immunoSEQ multiplex PCR; TCRdb's table is partial and in-frame only. The sample includes 90,000 to 120,000 clones, around 84% of them seen just once. The sample was peripheral blood, taken on day 0 of AZD1222 vaccination. The source is an adult in good health.

V is TRBV19 and J is TRBJ2-1; TRBD1 matches 8 bases. Germline-derived CDR1 and CDR2 are LNHDA and SQIVND (reference sequence). V was pared by 5 bases and J by 6 bases, with 9 bases of the junction left unmatched. The CDR3 covers 15 residues. The CDR3 DNA reads as TGTGCCAGTAGTGCAGGACAGGGTGGCTCCAATGAGCAGTTCTTC. Translating gives CASSAGQGGSNEQFF.

The chain carries TRBV5-8 and TRBJ1-4; 8 bases map to TRBD1. The length of the CDR3 is 15 residues. Per germline, CDR1 SGHTS and CDR2 YDEGEE. V dropped 0 bases and J dropped 8; count of bases not matched to a gene: 6. CDR3 in amino acids: CASSLVTGASEKLFF. The DNA of the CDR3 is TGTGCCAGCAGCTTGGTGACAGGGGCGTCGGAAAAACTGTTTTTT.

This rearrangement joins TRBV4-2 to TRBJ1-4; D might be TRBD1 (6 bases). Per germline, CDR1 LGHNA and CDR2 YNFKEQ. The ends were cut back, 4 bases at V and 0 bases at J, with 15 bases in the middle. The CDR3 is made up of 17 amino acids. CDR3 sequence: CASSLTGQPATNEKLFF. The CDR3 DNA reads as TGTGCCAGCAGCCTCACCGGACAGCCTGCAACTAATGAAAAACTGTTTTTT.

The chain carries TRBV21-1 and TRBJ2-4; the table names TRBD2, a call not compared with the DNA. TRBV21-1 is flagged as a pseudogene. The CDR3 covers 15 residues. The DNA of the CDR3 is TGTGCCAGCACCCCCAGCGTGGCAGCCAAAAACATTCAGTACTTC. Protein sequence: CASTPSVAAKNIQYF.

V gene TRBV25-1 combines with J gene TRBJ1-1; D remains ambiguous. CDR3 length equals 13 residues. V lost 6 bases and J lost 1, with 9 bases in between. Germline V CDR1 and CDR2: MGHDK, SYGVNS. CDR3 loop: CASSLFANTEAFF. The CDR3 nucleotides are TGTGCCAGCAGCTTGTTTGCGAACACTGAAGCTTTCTTT. The complete variable domain, with remaining parts taken from reference TRBV25-1 and TRBJ1-1, reads EADIYQTPRYLVIGTGKKITLECSQTMGHDKMYWYQQDPGMELHLIHYSYGVNSTEKGDLSSESTVSRIRTEHFPLTLESARPSHTSQYLCASSLFANTEAFFGQGTRLTVV.

This chain links TRBV30 with TRBJ2-7, with TRBD1 as a possible D gene (6 bases). V lost 3 bases and J lost 1, with 13 bases in between. This CDR3 is 14 amino acids long. Germline V gives CDR1 GTSNPN, CDR2 SVGIG (reference sequence). For the CDR3, the DNA is TGTGCCTGGAGCCGACAGGTGATATCCTACGAGCAGTACTTC. It is translated as CAWSRQVISYEQYF.

The chain is built from TRBV4-1 and TRBJ1-5; 7 bases are a match to TRBD1. Germline V gene data show CDR1 as MGHRA and CDR2 as YSYEKL. J was trimmed by 6 bases and V by 4 bases; bases with no gene match: 6. The CDR3 contains 14 residues. The CDR3 reads CASSLTQGGQPQHF. Here the CDR3 DNA reads TGCGCCAGCAGCCTGACTCAGGGGGGTCAGCCCCAGCATTTT.

This sequence joins TRBV28 and TRBJ1-5, with D possibly TRBD1 on 6 matching bases. The V end lost 6 bases, the J end lost 3 bases, and 15 bases lay between the germline ends. The germline V gene has CDR1 MDHEN and CDR2 SYDVKM. CDR3 length: 15 residues. CDR3 in DNA: TGTGCCAGCAGGCGAGAGGGACAAGTCAATCAGCCCCAGCATTTT. It yields the protein CASRREGQVNQPQHF.

This chain links TRBV28 with TRBJ1-2; no definite D call. The CDR3 has 14 residues. V lost 5 bases to trimming and J lost 5 bases, with 15 bases between them. Germline V gene sequence: CDR1 MDHEN, CDR2 SYDVKM. CDR3 loop: CASSLGSEPYGYTF. The CDR3 coding sequence is TGTGCCAGCAGTCTCGGGTCCGAACCTTATGGCTACACCTTC.

The genes are TRBV6-1 and TRBJ2-1, with TRBD2 identical over 8 bases. The CDR3 sequence is 15 residues long. The ends lost 2 bases at V and 2 bases at J; junction bases unmatched: 2. Germline assignment: CDR1 MNHNS and CDR2 SASEGT. In nucleotides, the CDR3 is TGTGCCAGCAGTGAACCGGGGGGGACCTACAATGAGCAGTTCTTC. This codes for CASSEPGGTYNEQFF.

This clone came up once. This chain connects TRBV7-9 to TRBJ1-1; a possible D gene is TRBD1 (5 bases). Germline CDR1 is SEHNR and CDR2 is FQNEAQ (reference sequence). V lost 6 bases, J lost 5 bases, and 19 bases lay in between. The CDR3 sequence is 15 residues long. CDR3 in DNA: TGTGCCAGCAGTCCTATCGACGGGGCGGTGACTGAAGCTTTCTTT. Translated, it gives CASSPIDGAVTEAFF.

The rearrangement joins TRBV6-5 to TRBJ2-2; possible D gene TRBD1, 5 bases. Germline V gene lookup returns CDR1 MNHEY and CDR2 SVGAGI. The CDR3 contains 13 residues. Trimming pared 5 bases from V and 8 bases from J, leaving 12 bases between. CDR3 sequence: CASSQGMGGELFF. The CDR3 region has the DNA TGTGCCAGCAGTCAGGGTATGGGGGGGGAGCTGTTTTTT.

The chain's CDR3 is CASSDGVTDTEAFF. DNA of the CDR3: TGTGCCAGCAGTGACGGGGTTACAGACACTGAAGCTTTCTTT. The chain has TRBV25-1 and TRBJ1-1; D unclear. The CDR3 extends over 14 amino acids. Germline V gene sequence: CDR1 MGHDK, CDR2 SYGVNS. Trimming cost V 3 bases and J 3 bases, with 11 bases left between them.

J is TRBJ1-2 and V is TRBV7-9; 11 bases map to TRBD1. With V trimmed by 3 bases and J by 3 bases, 3 bases remained unmatched. This CDR3 is built from 15 residues. CDR1 is SEHNR and CDR2 is FQNEAQ in the germline V gene (reference sequence). The CDR3 loop reads CASSFGQGAHYGYTF. In DNA, the CDR3 is TGTGCCAGCAGCTTTGGACAGGGGGCCCACTATGGCTACACCTTC.

The CDR3: CASSLMTGANVLTF. As DNA, the CDR3 is TGTGCCAGCAGCTTGATGACTGGGGCCAACGTCCTGACTTTC. The chain recombines TRBV5-6 with TRBJ2-6; D remains unclear. The CDR3 contains 14 residues. Per germline, CDR1 SGHDT and CDR2 YYEEEE. Trimming took 1 base from V and 2 from J, leaving 4 bases between them. Full variable domain (rest looked up from reference TRBV5-6 and TRBJ2-6): DAGVTQSPTHLIKTRGQQVTLRCSPKSGHDTVSWYQQALGQGPQFIFQYYEEEERQRGNFPDRFSGHQFPNYSSELNVNALLLGDSALYLCASSLMTGANVLTFGAGSRLTVL.

V gene TRBV29-1 combines with J gene TRBJ2-1; a weak D match, TRBD1 (6 bases). Germline CDR1 reads SQVTM; CDR2 reads ANQGSEA. V shed 7 bases and J shed 0 bases, with 16 bases lying between them. The CDR3 loop spans 15 amino acids. CDR3 sequence: CSALGQPSSYNEQFF. Written as DNA, the CDR3 is TGCAGCGCCCTCGGACAGCCAAGCTCCTACAATGAGCAGTTCTTC.

This chain connects TRBV12-5 to TRBJ1-2; no reliable D call. V lost 1 base to trimming and J lost 4 bases, with 13 bases between them. Germline V lookup: CDR1 LGHNT, CDR2 FRNRAP. This CDR3 spans 15 amino acids. CDR3 region: CASGLGSSARYGYTF. The CDR3 bases are TGTGCTAGTGGTTTGGGGTCCTCGGCACGCTATGGCTACACCTTC.

This clone was seen a single time. The chain couples TRBV7-8 to TRBJ2-7; a possible D gene is TRBD2 (7 bases). Looked up from germline, CDR1 is SGHVS and CDR2 is FQNEAQ. The length of the CDR3 is 15 residues. Trimming pared 3 bases from V and 7 bases from J, leaving 19 bases between. The CDR3 protein is CASSLSGGPHQEQYF. The CDR3 DNA sequence: TGTGCCAGCAGCTTGTCCGGGGGGCCACATCAGGAGCAGTACTTC.

This clone was seen more than once but under ten times. This chain joins TRBV4-1 and TRBJ1-4, with 9 bases that match TRBD1. After removal of 0 bases from V and 10 bases from J, the junction contained 6 bases not matched to a gene. Germline assignment: CDR1 MGHRA and CDR2 YSYEKL. The CDR3 totals 15 residues. In DNA form, the CDR3 reads TGCGCCAGCAGCCAAGAGGGGGGACAGGGTCGAAAACTGTTTTTT. This gives the protein CASSQEGGQGRKLFF.

The gene calls are TRBV6-2 or TRBV6-3 and TRBJ2-3, with D possibly called TRBD1 or TRBD2 (5 bases each). CDR1 and CDR2 from the germline V gene are MNHEY and SVGEGT. V was cut by 6 bases and J by 2 bases, with 18 bases left in between. The CDR3 totals 16 residues. The chain's CDR3 is CASSPRGRQNTDTQYF. CDR3 DNA sequence: TGTGCCAGCAGCCCCCGAGGGAGACAGAACACAGATACGCAGTATTTT.

A few counts support this clone. The chain employs TRBV15 and TRBJ1-2; D gene ambiguous. V shed 0 bases and J shed 7 bases, with 9 bases lying between them. CDR1 and CDR2 from the germline V gene are LNHNV and YYDKDF (reference sequence). The CDR3 is made up of 13 amino acids. CDR3 sequence (DNA): TGTGCCACCAGCAGAGATGGAGGAGGTGGCTACACCTTC. Its translation is CATSRDGGGGYTF.

The chain is built from TRBV19 and TRBJ1-2; D remains unclear. CDR1 LNHDA and CDR2 SQIVND come from the germline V gene (reference sequence). This CDR3 region has 15 residues. V lost 3 bases and J lost 5, with 16 bases in between. This chain's CDR3 is CASSIAYGGDYGYTF. In nucleotides, the CDR3 is TGTGCCAGTAGTATCGCCTATGGCGGGGATTATGGCTACACCTTC. The complete variable domain, with remaining parts taken from reference TRBV19 and TRBJ1-2, reads DGGITQSPKYLFRKEGQNVTLSCEQNLNHDAMYWYRQDPGQGLRLIYYSQIVNDFQKGDIAEGYSVSREKKESFPLTVTSAQKNPTAFYLCASSIAYGGDYGYTFGSGTRLTVV.

This clone has more than one count but fewer than ten. V and J are TRBV2 and TRBJ2-1, with TRBD2 as a possible D gene (6 bases). Germline V gene sequence: CDR1 SNHLY, CDR2 FYNNEI. With 8 bases removed from V and 10 bases from J, the gap between germline ends came to 18 bases. CDR3 length: 13 residues. CDR3 amino acids: CASRDWERTEQFF. CDR3 DNA: TGTGCCAGCCGGGACTGGGAAAGGACGGAGCAGTTCTTC.

This sequence joins TRBV11-2 and TRBJ1-1; D uncertain. The germline V gene encodes CDR1 SGHAT and CDR2 FQNNGV. V was cut by 1 base and J by 2 bases, with 8 bases left in between. This CDR3 has 14 amino acids. The CDR3 DNA reads TGTGCCAGCAGCTTAGGTCCGACAAACACTGAAGCTTTCTTT. As protein: CASSLGPTNTEAFF.

This chain links TRBV2 with TRBJ1-4; D gene unclear. Between the trimmed V and J ends, which lost 4 bases and 4 bases, there was a span of 16 bases. The CDR3 consists of 16 residues. Per germline, CDR1 SNHLY and CDR2 FYNNEI. In DNA, the CDR3 is TGTGCCAGCAGTGGGGTAAATACCGGGCTTAATGAAAAACTGTTTTTT. This translates into CASSGVNTGLNEKLFF.

The chain combines TRBV19 with TRBJ2-1, with 9 nucleotides matching TRBD1. With V trimmed by 3 bases and J by 5 bases, 5 bases remained unmatched. The CDR3 spans 15 residues. Germline values: CDR1 LNHDA, CDR2 SQIVND (reference sequence). DNA for the CDR3: TGTGCCAGTAGTATGGGGGACAGGGCCGACAATGAGCAGTTCTTC. Encoded protein: CASSMGDRADNEQFF.